This T cell receptor beta chain was sequenced during a study of blood T cell repertoires in COVID-19. TCRdb keeps only in-frame clones here, not all; method: immunoSEQ multiplex PCR. The profile shows over 60,000 clones, more than 75% of them singletons. Germline V gene lookup returns CDR1 DFQATT and CDR2 SNEGSKA (reference sequence). Trimming shortened V by 3 bases and J by 4 bases, and 15 bases separated the two germline ends. The CDR3 consists of 14 residues. The TCR was taken from a woman of 80 years or more with active or convalescent COVID-19. The rearrangement links TRBV20-1 to TRBJ1-2; tentative D call: TRBD1 (6 bases). The sample was peripheral blood. This CDR3 is CSASPSGALYGYTF. The CDR3 DNA reads TGCAGTGCTAGTCCCTCAGGGGCCCTCTATGGCTACACCTTC.